This is a list of T cell receptor beta chains from one sample in a study of CD8 T cells in Susac syndrome. TCRdb re-called the immunoSEQ multiplex PCR reads through MiXCR, storing one row per CDR3 protein. The sample has over 300,000 distinct CDR3 sequences, about 90% seen once. Material for sequencing was CD4+ T cells from PBMCs. Every receptor here comes from a human donor with multiple sclerosis. Both conserved end residues are part of each CDR3. The D gene is left open where the match is weak. Not every row has a clone size; where given, it reads once, few, many or a size class.

. TRBD2 TRBJ2-3 TRBV3-1 TGTGCCAGCAGCCGAGCGGGGGCCCCCCGCACAGATACGCAGTATTTT CASSRAGAPRTDTQYF
. . TRBJ2-1 TRBV11-3 TGTGCCAGCAGCCGAGGGGAGGTGAATACAATGGAGCAGTTCTTC CASSRGEVNTMEQFF
. . TRBJ1-2 TRBV2 TGTGCCAGCAGTGAATGGCCCGTGAACGGCTACACCTTC CASSEWPVNGYTF
. . TRBJ2-5 TRBV7-2 TGTGCCAGCAGCTTAGCCTCAGAGACCCAGTACTTC CASSLASETQYF
. TRBD1 TRBJ2-7 TRBV11-1 TGTGCCAGCAGCGGTGGGACAGGTAGGGCCTACGAGCAGTACTTC CASSGGTGRAYEQYF
. TRBD1 TRBJ2-5 TRBV3-1 TGTGCCAGCAGCCAATTTTCGGGACAGGGAACAGAGACCCAGTACTTC CASSQFSGQGTETQYF
. TRBD1 TRBJ1-1 TRBV20-1 TGCAGTGCTAGCGGACGGATGGGACAGTTGAACACTGAAGCTTTCTTT CSASGRMGQLNTEAFF
. TRBD2 TRBJ2-2 TRBV30 TGTGCCTTCCCCCTAGCGGTAACCGGGGAGCTGTTTTTT CAFPLAVTGELFF
once TRBD2 TRBJ2-3 TRBV7-8 TGTGCCAGCAGCCTGACTAGCGGGATCACACGTCGCGCAGATACGCAGTATTTT CASSLTSGITRRADTQYF
. . TRBJ1-4 TRBV4-3 TGCGCCAGCAGCCAAGAGTTCAGGGGCGCAACTAATGAAAAACTGTTTTTT CASSQEFRGATNEKLFF
. TRBD2 TRBJ2-2 TRBV5-4 TGTGCCAGCAGCTTGGCGTCGGGGGGGAACACCGGGGAGCTGTTTTTT CASSLASGGNTGELFF
. . TRBJ2-6 TRBV7-3 TGTGCCAGCAGCTCCCTGGGGAGAGTCTCTGGGGCCAACGTCCTGACTTTC CASSSLGRVSGANVLTF
. . TRBJ1-1 TRBV29-1 TGCAGCGTTGGGAAGGGTATGGCTGAAGCTTTCTTT CSVGKGMAEAFF
. . TRBJ1-2 TRBV20-1 TGCAGTGCTAGAGGCTCCTCCGGGGGAAGTTATGGCTACACCTTC CSARGSSGGSYGYTF
. . TRBJ2-7 TRBV6-5 TGTGCCAGCAGTTACTCGCGCGGGGGCGTTCAGCAGTACTTC CASSYSRGGVQQYF
. . TRBJ2-7 TRBV20-1 TGCAGTGCTAGTGCGGCCCAGGGTGGGGAGCAGTACTTC CSASAAQGGEQYF
. . TRBJ2-3 TRBV7-3 TGTGCCAGCAGCCCGGGCAATGTGGGAGATACGCAGTATTTT CASSPGNVGDTQYF
. TRBD2 TRBJ2-3 TRBV12-3/TRBV12-4 TGTGCCAGCAGTCCGGGGACTAGCCGCGGGAAAGATACGCAGTATTTT CASSPGTSRGKDTQYF
. . TRBJ1-6 TRBV30 TGTGCCTGGAGTCAGGACACGGCCAGTTCACCCCTCCACTTT CAWSQDTASSPLHF
. . TRBJ1-1 TRBV9 TGTGCCAGCAGCGAAGGGGGGACTTTGAACACTGAAGCTTTCTTT CASSEGGTLNTEAFF
few TRBD1 TRBJ2-7 TRBV2 TGTGCCAGCAGGCTGACAGGGTTTTACGAGCAGTACTTC CASRLTGFYEQYF
once . TRBJ2-2 TRBV10-3 TGTGCCATCAGTGAGCAGGTTGGGGAGCTGTTTTTT CAISEQVGELFF
. TRBD1 TRBJ1-5 TRBV19 TGTGCCAGTAGTATACAGGGGGCCCTTAGCAATCAGCCCCAGCATTTT CASSIQGALSNQPQHF
. . TRBJ2-3 TRBV7-3 TGTGCCAGCAGCTTGGAGGGATACTCAGCTGGTGGTGGGCAGTATTTT CASSLEGYSAGGGQYF
. . TRBJ2-3 TRBV29-1 TGCAGCGTTAACACAGATACGCAGTATTTT CSVNTDTQYF
. . TRBJ2-1 TRBV29-1 TGCAGCGTGGACGCCGACGGTACCTCCTACAATGAGCAGTTCTTC CSVDADGTSYNEQFF
. TRBD1 TRBJ2-1 TRBV4-3 TGCGCCAGCAGCCAAGTCAGGGGACAGGGCGCGTGGAATGAGCAGTTCTTC CASSQVRGQGAWNEQFF
. TRBD2 TRBJ2-1 TRBV20-1 TGCAGTGCTAGAATGGGGCGGGGGGGGCTTAACAATGAGCAGTTCTTC CSARMGRGGLNNEQFF
. . TRBJ1-3 TRBV10-3 TGTGCCATCAGTGACCCAGGGGCCAAAGGAAACACCATATATTTT CAISDPGAKGNTIYF